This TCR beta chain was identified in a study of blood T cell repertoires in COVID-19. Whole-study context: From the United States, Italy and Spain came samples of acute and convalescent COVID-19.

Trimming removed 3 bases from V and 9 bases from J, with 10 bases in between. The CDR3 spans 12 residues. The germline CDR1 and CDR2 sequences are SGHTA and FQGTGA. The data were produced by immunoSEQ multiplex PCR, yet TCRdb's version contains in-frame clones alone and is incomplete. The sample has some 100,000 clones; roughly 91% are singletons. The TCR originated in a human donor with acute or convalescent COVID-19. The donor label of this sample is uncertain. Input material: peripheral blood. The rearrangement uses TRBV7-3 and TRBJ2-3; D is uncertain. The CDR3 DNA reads TGTGCCAGCAGCTTGGAGCTTGGCACGCAGTATTTT. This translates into CASSLELGTQYF.